This T cell receptor (beta chain) was captured by sequencing in a study of beta chain features in type 1 diabetes. Study-level results: Sampled from patients, naive, central memory and Treg TCRB repertoires appeared more similar than those sampled from healthy donors.

Note on this clone: Its antigen is still unknown.

The sequenced template was cDNA made from the entire isolated RNA. Profiling relied on immunoSEQ multiplex PCR, and the TCRdb table lists in-frame clones only, not all of them. The sample contains around 290,000 clones, 7% to 9% of which appear only once. V was cut by 5 bases and J by 1 base, with 14 bases left in between. Germline V gene sequence: CDR1 SGHNT, CDR2 YYREEE (reference sequence). CDR3 length equals 15 residues. Averaging around 110 mL, one heparinised blood draw came from each individual donor. CD4+ cells of the naive, central memory, regulatory and stem cell-like memory types were sorted via CD45RO/CCR7/CD25/CD127/CD95/CD27.

Sequenced material: central memory CD4+ T cells from blood. The chain joins TRBV5-4 to TRBJ2-3; possibly TRBD1 or TRBD2 for D (6 bases each). This TCR was recovered from a woman aged 18-30 years in good health. The CDR3 DNA reads as TGTGCCAGCAGAAAGGGGGGCGCCGGCACAGATACGCAGTATTTT. Amino acids: CASRKGGAGTDTQYF.